The present entry profiles one T cell receptor (beta chain) with its context. The CDR3 contains 15 residues. V was trimmed by 0 bases and J by 3 bases, leaving 10 bases between them. From germline, CDR1 is SGHRS and CDR2 YFSETQ. Measured with immunoSEQ multiplex PCR; TCRdb has only the in-frame clones, and not every one. Of a few hundred thousand clones listed, approximately 86% are singletons. The sample comes from a study of blood T cell repertoires in COVID-19. Seattle participants joined during active infection and were tracked over time. What was sequenced was peripheral blood. The chain employs TRBV5-1 and TRBJ1-5; TRBD1 is a possible D gene (6 bases). This receptor was identified in a human donor with COVID-19, enrolled during active disease. The donor label of this sample is uncertain. CDR3 residues: CASSLDPGDNQPQHF. The CDR3 DNA reads TGCGCCAGCAGCTTGGACCCAGGGGACAATCAGCCCCAGCATTTT. Based on the CDR3 plus reference TRBV5-1 and TRBJ1-5, the full variable domain is KAGVTQTPRYLIKTRGQQVTLSCSPISGHRSVSWYQQTPGQGLQFLFEYFSETQRNKGNFPGRFSGRQFSNSRSEMNVSTLELGDSALYLCASSLDPGDNQPQHFGDGTRLSIL.